Listed here are 29 T cell receptor beta chains from one sample, sequenced in a study of beta chain features in type 1 diabetes. Expressed TCRB transcripts were sequenced because the isolated RNA had all been reverse transcribed beforehand. Clones were read by immunoSEQ multiplex PCR, and TCRdb kept only the in-frame ones, dropping some. The table lists 400,000 to 600,000 clones, over 25% of them singletons. Source material: naive CD4+ T cells from blood. These receptors all stem from a man younger than 35 in good health.

The chain uses TRBV5-1 and TRBJ1-2; D is ambiguous. This CDR3 is 16 amino acids long. CDR1 and CDR2 (germline): SGHRS, YFSETQ. Trimming stripped 0 bases from V and 4 bases from J, with 16 bases between. For the CDR3, the DNA is TGCGCCAGCAGCTTGGGCCCCTCGACGGAGGCCTATGGCTACACCTTC. Protein sequence: CASSLGPSTEAYGYTF.

This rearrangement joins TRBV7-2 to TRBJ2-7; D gene unclear. The CDR3 totals 14 residues. Germline V lookup: CDR1 SGHTA, CDR2 FQGNSA. Trimming left V 4 bases short and J 2 bases short, with 12 bases between. CDR3: CASSSRLRPYEQYF. CDR3 sequence (DNA): TGTGCCAGCAGCTCCCGGCTTCGGCCCTACGAGCAGTACTTC.

The chain combines TRBV9 with TRBJ1-4; D is undetermined. Germline V gene lookup returns CDR1 SGDLS and CDR2 YYNGEE. The CDR3 has 15 amino acids. Trimming pared 4 bases from V and 0 bases from J, leaving 10 bases between. The DNA of the CDR3 is TGTGCCAGCAGCAGACGACGGGCAACTAATGAAAAACTGTTTTTT. It specifies CASSRRRATNEKLFF. The complete variable domain, with remaining parts taken from reference TRBV9 and TRBJ1-4, reads DSGVTQTPKHLITATGQRVTLRCSPRSGDLSVYWYQQSLDQGLQFLIQYYNGEERAKGNILERFSAQQFPDLHSELNLSSLELGDSALYFCASSRRRATNEKLFFGSGTQLSVL.

This clone was counted only a few times. The V gene is TRBV29-1, the J gene TRBJ1-4; D not resolved. This CDR3 is 12 amino acids long. The ends were cut back, 4 bases at V and 8 bases at J, with 11 bases in the middle. Germline V gives CDR1 SQVTM, CDR2 ANQGSEA. CDR3 region: CSVVGIGEKLFF. As DNA, the CDR3 is TGCAGCGTTGTAGGAATTGGCGAAAAACTGTTTTTT.

The chain has TRBV5-4 and TRBJ2-6; 7 bases match TRBD1. The CDR3 is 15 amino acids. Germline loops: CDR1 SGHNT, CDR2 YYREEE (reference sequence). V lost 1 base, J lost 5 bases, and 3 bases stayed unmatched. CDR3 protein: CASSLRGGWANVLTF. CDR3 sequence (DNA): TGTGCCAGCAGCTTGAGAGGGGGCTGGGCCAACGTCCTGACTTTC. Using reference TRBV5-4 and TRBJ2-6 for the parts outside the CDR3, the full variable domain is ETGVTQSPTHLIKTRGQQVTLRCSSQSGHNTVSWYQQALGQGPQFIFQYYREEENGRGNFPPRFSGLQFPNYSSELNVNALELDDSALYLCASSLRGGWANVLTFGAGSRLTVL.

This clone was counted a few times. The chain carries TRBV30 and TRBJ2-7; D is undetermined. V lost 2 bases and J lost 4, with 6 bases in between. The CDR3 length is 11 residues. The germline V gene has CDR1 GTSNPN and CDR2 SVGIG (reference sequence). The CDR3 protein is CAWSREYEQYF. Here the CDR3 DNA reads TGTGCCTGGAGTAGAGAGTACGAGCAGTACTTC.

J is TRBJ2-7 and V is TRBV28; D tentatively fits TRBD1 or TRBD2 (5 bases each). The ends were cut back, 3 bases at V and 3 bases at J, with 9 bases in the middle. Germline V gene data show CDR1 as MDHEN and CDR2 as SYDVKM. CDR3 length equals 13 residues. The CDR3 nucleotides read TGTGCCAGCAGTTTCCGGGACGGCTACGAGCAGTACTTC. This translates into CASSFRDGYEQYF.

This chain joins TRBV15 and TRBJ2-7; 7 bases map to TRBD1. This CDR3 has 16 amino acids. Germline V gives CDR1 LNHNV, CDR2 YYDKDF (reference sequence). Germline trimming cut 3 bases from V and 3 bases from J; bases unmatched to any gene: 11. The CDR3 here is CATSSGDDRDNYEQYF. CDR3 DNA: TGTGCCACCAGCAGCGGAGATGACAGGGACAACTACGAGCAGTACTTC.

This clone was seen only a few times. The chain combines TRBV7-9 with TRBJ2-3; TRBD2 matches at 10 bases. V dropped 3 bases and J dropped 6; count of bases not matched to a gene: 6. The CDR3 covers 15 residues. In germline, CDR1 is SEHNR, CDR2 FQNEAQ (reference sequence). The CDR3 sequence: CASSFLAGVQDTQYF. DNA for the CDR3: TGTGCCAGCAGCTTCCTAGCGGGAGTACAGGATACGCAGTATTTT.

This clone occurred a few times. The CDR3 nucleotides are TGCAGCGCAGGGACTAGCGTCAACACCGGGGAGCTGTTTTTT. This sequence encodes CSAGTSVNTGELFF. This chain uses TRBV29-1 with TRBJ2-2; 10 positions match TRBD2. CDR1 and CDR2 from the germline V gene are SQVTM and ANQGSEA. The CDR3 consists of 14 residues. The V gene end was trimmed by 7 bases and the J gene end by 2 bases; junction bases not matched to a gene: 4.

This clone was counted between two and nine times. The chain links TRBV30 to TRBJ2-7, with D possibly called TRBD1 or TRBD2 (5 bases each). The germline V and J ends were trimmed by 6 bases and 5 bases, with 17 bases remaining between them. The CDR3 has 13 amino acids. Germline lookup yields CDR1 GTSNPN and CDR2 SVGIG (reference sequence). The CDR3 DNA follows: TGTGCCTGTACGGCCATAGGGACGAACGAGCAGTACTTC. As protein: CACTAIGTNEQYF. Full variable domain (outside the CDR3, taken from reference TRBV30 and TRBJ2-7): SQTIHQWPATLVQPVGSPLSLECTVEGTSNPNLYWYRQAAGRGLQLLFYSVGIGQISSEVPQNLSASRPQDRQFILSSKKLLLSDSGFYLCACTAIGTNEQYFGPGTRLTVT.

The chain couples TRBV5-1 to TRBJ2-1; D perhaps matches TRBD2 (6 bases). CDR3 length: 16 residues. The germline V gene encodes CDR1 SGHRS and CDR2 YFSETQ. Trimming removed 4 bases at V and 0 bases at J, with 14 bases between. CDR3 DNA: TGCGCCAGCAGCCCTGGCGGGACTCACTCCTACAATGAGCAGTTCTTC. Its protein product is CASSPGGTHSYNEQFF.

The genes are TRBV7-2 and TRBJ2-7; TRBD2 matches at 10 bases. Trimming cost V 1 base and J 2 bases; bases outside gene matches: 5. Germline CDR1 reads SGHTA; CDR2 reads FQGNSA. The CDR3 sequence is 16 residues long. The CDR3 region is CASSLDAGLAAYEQYF. CDR3 sequence (DNA): TGTGCCAGCAGCTTAGATGCAGGACTAGCGGCCTACGAGCAGTACTTC.

This chain joins TRBV29-1 and TRBJ2-3; the D gene is possibly TRBD2 (6 bases). Germline V gene sequence: CDR1 SQVTM, CDR2 ANQGSEA. V lost 7 bases and J 0 bases, leaving 11 bases between the germline ends. This CDR3 comprises 13 residues. The CDR3 sequence: CSAGRDSTDTQYF. CDR3 bases: TGCAGCGCCGGGCGGGATAGCACAGATACGCAGTATTTT.

V and J are TRBV30 and TRBJ2-1, with TRBD2 as a possible D gene (5 bases). V shed 3 bases and J shed 0 bases, with 9 bases lying between them. The CDR3 is made up of 14 amino acids. Germline V gene data show CDR1 as GTSNPN and CDR2 as SVGIG (reference sequence). Written as DNA, the CDR3 is TGTGCCTGGAGGGTAGGGAGCTCCTACAATGAGCAGTTCTTC. This encodes CAWRVGSSYNEQFF.

This clone showed up just a few times. The chain combines TRBV9 with TRBJ1-2, with D uncertain. Per the germline V gene, CDR1 is SGDLS and CDR2 is YYNGEE. The CDR3 extends over 16 amino acids. With 0 bases removed from V and 4 bases from J, the gap between germline ends came to 16 bases. In DNA form, the CDR3 reads TGTGCCAGCAGCGTAGTAGGCACAGCCCCTATCTATGGCTACACCTTC. This encodes CASSVVGTAPIYGYTF.

The rearrangement joins TRBV25-1 to TRBJ2-3, with a weak D call TRBD1 (7 bases). Germline V CDR1 and CDR2: MGHDK, SYGVNS. V lost 3 bases, J lost 0 bases, and 13 bases lay in between. The CDR3 length is 16 residues. CDR3 DNA sequence: TGTGCCAGCAGTGACTTGACAGGGAGGAGCACAGATACGCAGTATTTT. The encoded protein is CASSDLTGRSTDTQYF. The variable domain in full, completed from reference TRBV25-1 and TRBJ2-3, reads EADIYQTPRYLVIGTGKKITLECSQTMGHDKMYWYQQDPGMELHLIHYSYGVNSTEKGDLSSESTVSRIRTEHFPLTLESARPSHTSQYLCASSDLTGRSTDTQYFGPGTRLTVL.

The rearrangement uses TRBV29-1 and TRBJ1-1; D is undetermined. The germline gives CDR1 SQVTM, CDR2 ANQGSEA. This CDR3 has 14 amino acids. V was cut by 6 bases and J by 3 bases, with 17 bases left in between. The chain's CDR3 is CSVAGAYLDTEAFF. CDR3 coding DNA: TGCAGCGTGGCTGGTGCCTACCTGGACACTGAAGCTTTCTTT.

The chain joins TRBV10-3 to TRBJ1-5; 7 positions match TRBD1. Germline CDR1 ENHRY, CDR2 SYGVKD. The CDR3 consists of 14 residues. The V gene end was trimmed by 5 bases and the J gene end by 3 bases; junction bases not matched to a gene: 4. As DNA, the CDR3 is TGTGCCATCAGTTCCGACAGGGACAATCAGCCCCAGCATTTT. Translating it yields CAISSDRDNQPQHF.

Comment on this clone: Other DNA sequences in this sample translate to the same CDR3. The chain joins TRBV30 to TRBJ2-5, with D possibly called TRBD1 or TRBD2 (5 bases each). The CDR3 sequence is 11 residues long. Trimming removed 5 bases at V and 1 base at J, with 5 bases between. Germline V gene data show CDR1 as GTSNPN and CDR2 as SVGIG (reference sequence). DNA of the CDR3: TGTGCCTGGGGGGGCCAAGAGACCCAGTACTTC. Amino acids: CAWGGQETQYF.

The rearrangement uses TRBV1 and TRBJ2-7; the table assigns TRBD1, which was not confirmed against the DNA. TRBV1 is tagged as a pseudogene. The CDR3 is made up of 19 amino acids. The CDR3 DNA sequence: TGCACCAGCAGCCAAGATAGGCAGGGGGCGAGACGGGCCCCCTACGAGCAGTACTTC. This encodes CTSSQDRQGARRAPYEQYF.

The J gene is TRBJ2-3, the V gene TRBV7-2; the match to TRBD2 covers 12 bases. The CDR3 is 16 residues long. Germline V gene lookup returns CDR1 SGHTA and CDR2 FQGNSA. Losses at the gene ends were 4 bases for V and 2 bases for J; bases not matched to a gene: 4. The CDR3 coding sequence is TGTGCCAGCAGCTCCCGGACTAGCGGGATCACAGATACGCAGTATTTT. Encoded protein: CASSSRTSGITDTQYF.

This clone was observed a few times. The chain couples TRBV9 to TRBJ2-4, with D perhaps given as TRBD1 or TRBD2 (5 bases each). CDR1 is SGDLS and CDR2 is YYNGEE in the germline V gene. CDR3 length: 13 residues. V was cut by 2 bases and J by 8 bases, with 11 bases left in between. The CDR3 DNA reads TGTGCCAGCAGCGTTGACAGAGGGGACATTCAGTACTTC. As protein: CASSVDRGDIQYF.

The chain employs TRBV4-3 and TRBJ2-1; D is possibly TRBD1 (6 bases). The V end was cut by 4 bases, the J end by 6 bases, with 16 bases between. This CDR3 has 15 amino acids. In germline, CDR1 is LGHNA, CDR2 YSLEER. CDR3 sequence (DNA): TGCGCCAGCAGCCCCCAGGGGAGCGGCTTCAATGAGCAGTTCTTC. Amino acid sequence: CASSPQGSGFNEQFF.

Concerning this clone itself: Other DNA sequences from this sample encode an identical CDR3 as well. The chain has TRBV5-1 and TRBJ2-1; weak D call: TRBD1 (6 bases). This CDR3 is 15 amino acids long. Germline V gene sequence: CDR1 SGHRS, CDR2 YFSETQ. Between the trimmed V and J ends, which lost 1 base and 3 bases, there was a span of 11 bases. The CDR3 reads CASSLSGTNYNEQFF. Here the CDR3 DNA reads TGCGCCAGCAGCTTGTCCGGGACAAACTACAATGAGCAGTTCTTC.

This clone was seen more than once but under ten times. V and J are TRBV15 and TRBJ2-7; D is uncertain. CDR1 and CDR2 (germline): LNHNV, YYDKDF (reference sequence). This CDR3 contains 13 residues. Trimming shortened V by 1 base and J by 4 bases, and 8 bases separated the two germline ends. CDR3 residues: CATSRAFSYEQYF. The DNA for the CDR3 is TGTGCCACCAGCAGAGCATTTAGTTACGAGCAGTACTTC.

This sequence joins TRBV5-1 and TRBJ2-1; 14 bases map to TRBD2. J gave up 3 bases and V 5 bases, and 1 base lay outside the gene matches. This CDR3 has 15 residues. Germline assignment: CDR1 SGHRS and CDR2 YFSETQ. The CDR3 sequence: CASRGLAGDYNEQFF. CDR3 sequence (DNA): TGCGCCAGCAGGGGACTAGCGGGGGACTACAATGAGCAGTTCTTC.

Concerning this clone: Distinct nucleotide sequences in the sample also encode this CDR3. This sequence joins TRBV5-1 and TRBJ2-1; 11 nucleotides agree with TRBD2. There are 16 residues in the CDR3. Germline CDR1 reads SGHRS; CDR2 reads YFSETQ. The V gene end was trimmed by 0 bases and the J gene end by 3 bases; junction bases not matched to a gene: 2. The CDR3 is CASSLGLAGIYNEQFF. The CDR3 nucleotides are TGCGCCAGCAGCTTGGGACTAGCGGGGATCTACAATGAGCAGTTCTTC. Together with reference TRBV5-1 and TRBJ2-1, the CDR3 gives the full variable domain: KAGVTQTPRYLIKTRGQQVTLSCSPISGHRSVSWYQQTPGQGLQFLFEYFSETQRNKGNFPGRFSGRQFSNSRSEMNVSTLELGDSALYLCASSLGLAGIYNEQFFGPGTRLTVL.

This clone has only a few counts. The gene calls are TRBV30 and TRBJ2-6; D remains unclear. The CDR3 is 17 amino acids. The V gene lost 0 bases and the J gene lost 1 base, with 13 bases spanning the gap. CDR1 and CDR2 (germline): GTSNPN, SVGIG (reference sequence). The CDR3 DNA reads as TGTGCCTGGAGTGTAAGGCAGCTTAAATCTGGGGCCAACGTCCTGACTTTC. Its protein is CAWSVRQLKSGANVLTF.